This entry describes one T cell receptor beta chain. This entry is derived from a study of blood T cells in healthy people across ages. V was shortened by 6 bases and J by 1 base, with 12 bases between the two germline ends. This CDR3 has 14 residues. Germline V gene data show CDR1 as SGHTA and CDR2 as FQGNSA. Then a second PCR, running roughly 7 to 11 cycles, was carried out with a sample-barcoded 5' primer and a J-beta primer mix. Each CDR3 protein is one row after TCRdb ran MiXCR on the 5' RACE reads. The data show 600,000 or so distinct CDR3 sequences, under 30% seen once. The origin of this receptor is an elderly woman in good health. The rearrangement joins TRBV7-2 to TRBJ1-2; D gene uncertain. The sample comprised blood. The CDR3 DNA sequence: TGTGCCAGCAGGTCCGCCGGGATTAACTATGGCTACACCTTC. Protein sequence: CASRSAGINYGYTF.